A selection of T cell receptor beta chains follows, all from one sample in a study of post-analysis software for immune sequencing data. One entry per CDR3 protein results from TCRdb running MiXCR on the PCR reads. The sample has roughly 200,000 distinct CDR3 sequences; approximately 28% are singletons. Sequenced input: blood. These receptor sequences come from a girl aged 2-17 years with multiple sclerosis. The CDR3 runs from the conserved cysteine through the conserved F or W. A D gene is named only where the DNA matches it firmly. Not all rows give a size; the values are once, few, many and, for expanded clones, a class.

d_gene	v_gene	j_gene	len	abundance	CDR3nt	CDR3aa
-	TRBV27	TRBJ2-1	15	-	TGTGCCGACCAGAGACTAGGGCAGGGGTACAATGAGCAGTTCTTC	CADQRLGQGYNEQFF
-	TRBV2	TRBJ2-7	12	-	TGTACCAGCAGTGGAGCGGACAACGAGCAGTACTTC	CTSSGADNEQYF
-	TRBV12-3/TRBV12-4	TRBJ1-5	14	many	TGTGCCAGCAGCGACAGTTATAGCAATCAGCCCCAGCATTTT	CASSDSYSNQPQHF
-	TRBV29-1	TRBJ2-1	16	-	TGCAGCGTTGAAGCATCTGGGATCCGAGACTCCGGTGAGCAGTTCTTC	CSVEASGIRDSGEQFF
-	TRBV24-1	TRBJ2-1	12	many	TGTGCCACGTCCGGTCCCCGCTATGAGCAGTTCTTC	CATSGPRYEQFF
-	TRBV5-5	TRBJ2-3	13	few	TGTGCCAGCAGCCCCAGGGGGGCAGATACGCAGTATTTT	CASSPRGADTQYF
-	TRBV29-1	TRBJ2-1	15	many	TGCAGCGTTGAAGATTCGGAACAGAACCTAAATGAGCAGTTCTTC	CSVEDSEQNLNEQFF
TRBD1	TRBV4-1	TRBJ1-2	17	many	TGCGCCAGCAGCCTGTTAATAACAGGGGGCTCCTACTATGGCTACACCTTC	CASSLLITGGSYYGYTF
-	TRBV21-1	TRBJ1-2	13	-	TGTGCCAGCAGCGCCCGACAGGGATATGGCTACACCTTC	CASSARQGYGYTF
TRBD1	TRBV5-1	TRBJ1-6	14	-	TGCGCCAGCAGCTTGGCACAGGGGAATTCACCCCTCCACTTT	CASSLAQGNSPLHF
-	TRBV11-3	TRBJ1-1	13	many	TGTGCCAGCAGCTTATCAGGGTACACTGAAGCTTTCTTT	CASSLSGYTEAFF
-	TRBV20-1	TRBJ1-5	12	few	TGCAGTGCTAGAGATCTTACAGAGCCCCAGCATTTT	CSARDLTEPQHF
-	TRBV12-3/TRBV12-4	TRBJ1-2	12	many	TGTGCCAGCAGTTTTTCAGGCTATGGCTACACCTTC	CASSFSGYGYTF
-	TRBV20-1	TRBJ2-5	10	many	TGCAGTGCTAGAGATAGGGAGCAGTACTTC	CSARDREQYF
TRBD2	TRBV28	TRBJ2-7	13	-	TGTGCCAGCGGGCTAGCGGGAGCGTACGAGCAGTACTTC	CASGLAGAYEQYF
-	TRBV6-2/TRBV6-3	TRBJ1-5	12	few	TGTGCCAGCAGTTCCCGTAATCAGCCCCAGCATTTT	CASSSRNQPQHF